A selection of T cell receptor beta chains follows, all from one sample in a study of vaccination effects on CD4 cells after COVID-19. Libraries were prepared by immunoSEQ multiplex PCR; TCRdb keeps only in-frame clonotypes and omits some of them. This repertoire shows some 16,000 clones, 76% found once; its top ten account for 18%. Their cognate antigens are unknown. The specimen was CD4+ T cells from PBMCs cultured with HCoV-NL63 spike peptides, collected after COVID-19 vaccination. The receptors stem from a human donor who received a COVID-19 vaccine. CDR3s include the opening cysteine and the closing phenylalanine or tryptophan. D genes are given only for firm matches. Clone size is shown for a subset of rows, as once, few, many or a class of expanded clone.

V	J	D	size	DNA	CDR3
TRBV18	TRBJ2-2	.	.	TGTGCCAGCTCACCGCAGGGATTTGTCACCGGGGAGCTGTTTTTT	CASSPQGFVTGELFF
TRBV19	TRBJ1-1	.	.	TGCGGGGTTAACACTGAAGCTTTCTTT	CGVNTEAFF
TRBV27	TRBJ2-6	.	once	TGTGCCAGCAAGGTGATAGGTTCCTCTGGGGCCAACGTCCTGACTTTC	CASKVIGSSGANVLTF
TRBV7-9	TRBJ2-5	.	.	TGTGCCAGCAGCGCAGGCGTGGCGGAGACCCAGTACTTC	CASSAGVAETQYF
TRBV20-1	TRBJ1-2	.	.	TGCAGTGCTAGAGGCTTCAACGGCTACACCTTC	CSARGFNGYTF
TRBV5-1	TRBJ2-7	TRBD1	.	TGCGCCAGCAGCTTGGGGACAGGGATCCACGAGCAGTACTTC	CASSLGTGIHEQYF
TRBV7-3	TRBJ2-5	.	.	TGTGCCAGCAGCTTAAGAGGTGGGGGAGAGACCCAGTACTTC	CASSLRGGGETQYF
TRBV30	TRBJ1-5	.	large	TGTGCCTGGAGTGTAACCCTGAATCAGCCCCAGCATTTT	CAWSVTLNQPQHF
TRBV14	TRBJ2-5	.	.	TGTGCCAGCAGCCAAGGAACGAGGGAGACCCAGTACTTC	CASSQGTRETQYF
TRBV27	TRBJ1-1	.	.	TGTGCCAGCACCGCACAGGGAGGGACTGAAGCTTTCTTT	CASTAQGGTEAFF
TRBV10-3	TRBJ1-2	.	once	TGTGCCATCAGTGAGTTCGGAGAGGGCTATGGCTACACCTTC	CAISEFGEGYGYTF
TRBV6-5	TRBJ2-5	.	once	TGTGCCAGCAGTCCCGGCCCAGGGGAGACCCAGTACTTC	CASSPGPGETQYF
TRBV7-9	TRBJ1-3	TRBD1	once	TGTGCCAGCAGCTCAACCAGGCATCGGCAGGGGGGTGGAAACACCATATATTTT	CASSSTRHRQGGGNTIYF
TRBV7-3	TRBJ2-2	TRBD1	.	TGTGCCAGCAGCCCCGGACAGGGTGGGGTCGGGGAGCTGTTTTTT	CASSPGQGGVGELFF
TRBV20-1	TRBJ2-5	.	.	TGCAGTGCTACCTGGGAGACCCAGTACTTC	CSATWETQYF
TRBV5-1	TRBJ1-3	.	few	TGCGCCAGCAGCCTAGGACAGGGAAACACCATATATTTT	CASSLGQGNTIYF
TRBV6-1	TRBJ1-5	TRBD1	.	TGTGCCAGCAGTGAAGCGGGACAGGGGGCGATTTATAGCAATCAGCCCCAGCATTTT	CASSEAGQGAIYSNQPQHF
TRBV18	TRBJ1-6	TRBD1	once	TGTGCCAGCTCACCACTCTACAGGGGCGATAATAATTCACCCCTCCACTTT	CASSPLYRGDNNSPLHF
TRBV5-6	TRBJ2-1	.	.	TGTGCCAGCAGCTGGGACCGGGACTGGCCCTACAATGAGCAGTTCTTC	CASSWDRDWPYNEQFF
TRBV5-1	TRBJ2-6	.	once	TGCGCCAGCAGCGACTCGCGCTCTGGGGCCAACGTCCTGACTTTC	CASSDSRSGANVLTF
TRBV4-1	TRBJ2-5	TRBD1	.	TGCGCCAGCAGCCAACCGGACAGGGGGCTTCTAAGGGAGACCCAGTACTTC	CASSQPDRGLLRETQYF
TRBV5-6	TRBJ2-7	TRBD1	.	TGTGCCAGCAGCTCACAGGGGGCGTCCTACGAGCAGTACTTC	CASSSQGASYEQYF
TRBV18	TRBJ2-7	TRBD2	.	TGTGCCAGCTCAGCGGGACTACTTCCCTACGAGCAGTACTTC	CASSAGLLPYEQYF
TRBV15	TRBJ1-4	.	.	TGTGCCACCAGCAGAGAGGTCGGGCAGGAGCGCCATTTT	CATSREVGQERHF
TRBV19	TRBJ1-5	.	once	TGTGCCAGTAGCGGGTTCGGCCAGCCCCAGCATTTT	CASSGFGQPQHF
TRBV9	TRBJ1-5	TRBD1	.	TGTGCCAGCAGCGTCGGACCGGGACAGGGCAACCCCCAGCATTTT	CASSVGPGQGNPQHF
TRBV6-5	TRBJ2-7	TRBD1	.	TGTGCCAGCATACAACAGGGGGCGTGGGAGCAGTACTTC	CASIQQGAWEQYF
TRBV20-1	TRBJ2-4	TRBD2	.	TGCAGTGCGCCGTGGGACTACGTTCAGTACTTC	CSAPWDYVQYF
TRBV28	TRBJ1-1	.	.	TGTGCCAGCAAGGGACCGATGAACACTGAAGCTTTCTTT	CASKGPMNTEAFF
TRBV14	TRBJ2-7	TRBD2	.	TGTGCCAGCAGCCACATGACTAGCGGGGGCTACGAGCAGTACTTC	CASSHMTSGGYEQYF
TRBV2	TRBJ2-1	.	.	TGTGCCAGCACTGTTACTGAGCAGTTCTTC	CASTVTEQFF
TRBV2	TRBJ2-3	.	.	TGTGCCAGCAGTGATGGGGCGGCAGATACGCAGTATTTT	CASSDGAADTQYF
TRBV9	TRBJ2-2	.	.	TGTGCCAGCACTCGGCAGGGTGGCACCGGGGAGCTGTTTTTT	CASTRQGGTGELFF
TRBV3-1/TRBV3-2	TRBJ2-6	.	.	TGTGCCAGCAGCCAAGACGGCTCTGGGGCCAACGTCCTGACTTTC	CASSQDGSGANVLTF
TRBV7-8	TRBJ1-5	.	.	TGTGCCAGCAACCCCGGACCAAGTAGGGGTCAGCCCCAGCATTTT	CASNPGPSRGQPQHF
TRBV5-1	TRBJ2-1	TRBD2	.	TGCGCCAGCAGCTTGGGGGACTACTCCTACAATGAGCAGTTCTTC	CASSLGDYSYNEQFF
TRBV9	TRBJ2-2	TRBD2	.	TGTGCCAGCAGCGTAGATAGCTCGCGGGGGGGCCGGATTGGAACCGGGGAGCTGTTTTTT	CASSVDSSRGGRIGTGELFF
TRBV7-2	TRBJ2-7	.	.	TGTGCCAGCAGCCGCCGGGCGCCGGGGGCAATAACCTACGAGCAGTACTTC	CASSRRAPGAITYEQYF
TRBV19	TRBJ1-5	.	.	TGTGCCACCAGTGGAGGGGTATCGCAGCCCCAGCATTTT	CATSGGVSQPQHF
TRBV5-1	TRBJ2-1	.	.	TGCGCCAGCAGCCAAGCCACACCGGGACCTTCCTACAATGAGCAGTTCTTC	CASSQATPGPSYNEQFF
TRBV2	TRBJ1-5	.	.	TGTGCCAGCAGTGAAATCTTGGGGGATCAGCCCCAGCATTTT	CASSEILGDQPQHF
TRBV5-5	TRBJ1-2	.	.	TGTGCCAGCAGCTTAGGGTCGACGAACTATGGCTACACCTTC	CASSLGSTNYGYTF
TRBV6-2/TRBV6-3	TRBJ1-5	.	.	TGTGCCAGCAGTTACGATTTCGCACAGGGAACTTATAGCAATCAGCCCCAGCATTTT	CASSYDFAQGTYSNQPQHF
TRBV3-1/TRBV3-2	TRBJ1-2	TRBD1	.	TGTGCCAGCAGCCCCCGACAGGGTGTTAAGTATGGCTACACCTTC	CASSPRQGVKYGYTF
TRBV7-7	TRBJ2-7	.	.	TGTGCTAGCAGCTTAGCCCTCGGGATATCCTACGAGCAGTACTTC	CASSLALGISYEQYF
TRBV2	TRBJ2-7	TRBD2	.	TGTGCCAGCAGGGAGGTGCGGCTAGCGGGAAGACACGAGCAGTACTTC	CASREVRLAGRHEQYF
TRBV4-3	TRBJ2-3	.	.	TGCGCCAGCAGCCAAGATCGTAATAGCGTGGCAGATACGCAGTATTTT	CASSQDRNSVADTQYF
TRBV4-2	TRBJ1-4	TRBD1	.	TGTGCCAGCAGCCAAGAACAGGGGTTTAATGAAAAACTGTTTTTT	CASSQEQGFNEKLFF
TRBV5-1	TRBJ2-2	TRBD2	.	TGCGCCAGCAGCTTGCGACTAGCGGGGAACACCGGGGAGCTGTTTTTT	CASSLRLAGNTGELFF
TRBV7-2	TRBJ2-5	.	.	TGTGCCAGCAGCCCCGTGCAGGTCGCAGAGACCCAGTACTTC	CASSPVQVAETQYF
TRBV2	TRBJ1-1	.	.	TGTGCCAGCAGAGCGGGGGCCAGAGAGAACACTGAAGCTTTCTTT	CASRAGARENTEAFF
TRBV29-1	TRBJ2-1	TRBD1	.	TGCAGCGTTGATATCGGGACAGGGTCCTACAATGAGCAGTTCTTC	CSVDIGTGSYNEQFF